This T cell receptor beta chain was recorded in a study of T cell repertoires in cytomegalovirus infection. Study background: Used in the study were CMV epitopes, some recently identified and HLA-C-restricted, others well-studied and HLA-B-restricted. It can be stated that public TCR beta signatures indicated CMV infection as well as a matching HLA type. Overall study results and limits: Carriage of CMV together with the relevant HLA was identifiable through cumulative public TCR beta family frequency. The ex vivo response was dominated by HLA-C-restricted CMV-specific TCR beta clonotypes.

A single record per CDR3 protein comes from TCRdb applying MiXCR to the reads. The table lists about 700,000 distinct CDR3 sequences, around 32% of them singletons. The table lists this clonotype with a few counts. Its antigen is not known. The J segment lost 0 bases and the V segment lost 10 bases, leaving 13 bases of the junction unmatched. This CDR3 comprises 17 residues. CDR1 and CDR2 from the germline V gene are ENHRY and SYGVKD. This specimen consisted of cultured PBMCs, obtained from culture after CMV antigen stimulation. The chain couples TRBV10-3 to TRBJ2-1, with 9 positions matching TRBD2. The receptor was derived from a human donor in good health (CMV status not recorded). Some clones in this sample may be carry-over from other donors' samples. The CDR3 loop reads CATEREVARSSYNEQFF. DNA for the CDR3: TGTGCCACAGAGCGGGAGGTGGCCCGAAGCTCCTACAATGAGCAGTTCTTC.